The 5 T cell receptor beta chains below were found in one sample sequenced in a study of blood T cell repertoires in COVID-19 (dated by TCRdb to the early 2020s). Library method: the immunoSEQ multiplex PCR assay. The immuneACCESS repertoire file appears here via TCRdb, limited to in-frame rearrangements. These files lack a portion of the clones; in checked studies, under half of the deficit traces to unresolved V genes, and the cause of the others is not known. In all, the sample holds 120,000 or so clones, and approximately 83% of those were seen once. The biggest ten clones account for 27% of the sample. The sequenced sample consisted of peripheral blood. All receptors derive from a woman aged 80 or over with acute or convalescent COVID-19.

This chain joins TRBV3-1 (or the pseudogene TRBV3-2) and TRBJ1-2, with D tentatively TRBD1 (6 bases). Germline CDR1 reads LGHDT; CDR2 reads YNNKEL (reference sequence). The CDR3 spans 13 residues. V gave up 3 bases and J gave up 7 bases, with 12 bases separating them. CDR3 in DNA: TGTGCCAGCAGCCAGACAGGAATTGGTGGCTACACCTTC. This encodes CASSQTGIGGYTF.

This sequence joins TRBV11-3 and TRBJ2-7; D is uncertain. Germline V gives CDR1 SGHNT, CDR2 YENEEA. V was clipped by 5 bases and J by 4 bases, with 6 bases between them. CDR3 size: 11 residues. The CDR3 coding sequence is TGTGCCAGCAGCAACGGTTACGAGCAGTACTTC. This translates into CASSNGYEQYF.

A few counts support this clone. This chain uses TRBV7-9 with TRBJ2-5; TRBD2 aligns across 9 bases. CDR3 length: 16 residues. The V segment lost 0 bases and the J segment 5 bases; nucleotides outside the gene matches: 7. The germline V gene has CDR1 SEHNR and CDR2 FQNEAQ (reference sequence). CDR3 sequence: CASSLALAGSHETQYF. In DNA, the CDR3 is TGTGCCAGCAGCTTAGCCCTAGCGGGGAGTCATGAGACCCAGTACTTC.

This clone was recorded only once. V usage is TRBV10-3 and J usage is TRBJ1-1, with D possibly matching TRBD1 (5 bases). The germline V gene has CDR1 ENHRY and CDR2 SYGVKD. Trimming cost V 0 bases and J 4 bases, with 12 bases left between them. CDR3 length: 15 residues. In DNA, the CDR3 is TGTGCCATCAGTGAGTCAGGGCAGGGCAGCACTGAAGCTTTCTTT. Translated: CAISESGQGSTEAFF.

This clone came up once. This chain's CDR3 is CASSLAVGAGSSYNEQFF. The CDR3 DNA reads TGTGCCAGCAGCTTGGCCGTGGGTGCAGGTAGCTCCTACAATGAGCAGTTCTTC. V is TRBV5-5 and J is TRBJ2-1, with unresolved D. Deletions cut 0 bases from V and 0 bases from J, with 16 bases between. The CDR3 extends over 18 amino acids. Germline loops: CDR1 SGHKS, CDR2 YYEKEE (reference sequence).